The T cell receptor beta chain under discussion was sequenced for a study of blood T cell repertoires in COVID-19 (dated by TCRdb to the early 2020s). Background on the whole study: The collaborator samples originated in the United States, Italy and Spain and spanned the acute and convalescent phases of COVID-19. The prospective study material was composed of cDNA or gDNA derived from T cells, B-cell-depleted T cells, or PBMCs. Subjects who had been exposed to COVID-19, were actively infected with it, or had recovered from it provided the deeply sampled blood TCRbeta repertoires that made up the dataset. A freely available public database, intended as a resource for researchers studying the immune response to SARS-CoV-2, is where the repertoires were released. The samples were drawn from the first 160 participants of the ongoing ImmuneRACE study and from 950 to 1,500 subjects provided by 6 global collaborators. The sample metadata nearly always contained a de-identified subject ID, COVID-19 status, age in years and sex. Where available, HLA class I and class II types were taken from metadata supplied by the sample provider and were not determined by assay-based typing. Summary of the overall study and its limitations: The quantity of clinical and demographic metadata differed by source and by participant and was supplied without curation.

In Seattle, one collaborating source enrolled patients while the infection was active and tracked those patients longitudinally over the course of disease. The collaborating institutions used their own protocols to collect whole blood in K2EDTA tubes. For TCRbeta analysis, collaborators shipped samples as frozen whole blood, isolated PBMCs, or DNA extracted from either of those sample types. TCRbeta CDR3 regions were amplified from genomic DNA using the immunoSEQ Assay, a bias-controlled multiplex PCR. As for the original processing: The number of nucleated cells in each sample was estimated from the amplification of reference gene primers within the assay. Sequence reads were collapsed and filtered to measure the absolute abundance of every unique TCRbeta CDR3 rearrangement. For each sample, productive Simpson clonality was calculated as the square root of Simpson's diversity index across productive rearrangements. This immuneACCESS table, as held by TCRdb, lists in-frame sequences with V and J called but not all clones. Of the missing ones, under half trace to an unresolved V gene in checked studies; the others have no known cause. V and J calls and clone size follow that table, whereas D and trimming were derived from the DNA. The sample includes approximately 88,000 clones, with about 83% observed a single time. Clones ranked in the top ten supply roughly 6.7% of the sample.

Inclusive of the bounding cysteine and phenylalanine, the CDR3 is 15 residues long. The kept DNA is CDR3 alone, 45 bases in frame from the first base. CDR1 and CDR2, looked up from the germline V gene, are MDHEN and SYDVKM. The V end gives up 5 bases and the J end 7 bases, leaving 8 bases in the junction not matched to a gene. Note on this clone: What antigen it recognizes has not been identified. The input lacks base qualities; no much larger clone sits a single base away.

The sequenced sample was peripheral blood. The rearrangement joined TRBV28 to TRBJ1-5, with 10 junctional bases fitting TRBD1. This TCR was sampled from a man aged 70-80 years with COVID-19, enrolled during active disease. The CDR3 amino acid sequence is: CASSLRDRGGQPQHF. The DNA reads TGTGCCAGCAGTCTCCGGGACAGGGGCGGACAGCCCCAGCATTTT.